These 23 T cell receptor beta chains originate from one sample sequenced in a study of cytotoxic CD8 clonotypes in ibrutinib-treated CLL. Assay used: immunoSEQ multiplex PCR; TCRdb lists only in-frame clones, some missing. Of about 130,000 clones in the sample, 76% were seen once. The sample was PBMCs, taken after 24 months of ibrutinib treatment. The receptors come from a human donor with chronic lymphocytic leukemia.

The chain employs TRBV6-5 and TRBJ2-7; D uncertain. This CDR3 has 14 amino acids. CDR1 MNHEY and CDR2 SVGAGI come from the germline V gene. V was pared by 0 bases and J by 3 bases, with 9 bases between. CDR3 residues: CASSYSSPRYEQYF. Here the CDR3 DNA reads TGTGCCAGCAGTTACTCGAGCCCGCGCTACGAGCAGTACTTC.

The gene calls are TRBV6-5 and TRBJ1-1; D is uncertain. Trimming removed 0 bases from V and 5 bases from J, with 7 bases in between. From germline, CDR1 is MNHEY and CDR2 SVGAGI. The CDR3 has 13 amino acids. In DNA, the CDR3 is TGTGCCAGCAGTTACTCGATCGGAACTGAAGCTTTCTTT. Amino acids: CASSYSIGTEAFF.

This clone was recorded only once. CDR3 sequence (DNA): TGCAGCGTGGCATTGGCAGGGGGTAACTATGGCTACACCTTC. This codes for CSVALAGGNYGYTF. This chain uses TRBV29-1 with TRBJ1-2, with 7 nucleotides matching TRBD1. Germline values: CDR1 SQVTM, CDR2 ANQGSEA. Trimming at V came to 6 bases and at J to 1 base, leaving 8 bases not matched to a gene. CDR3 size: 14 residues.

The rearrangement joins TRBV4-2 to TRBJ2-2; either TRBD1 or TRBD2 may fit D (5 bases each). This CDR3 is built from 16 residues. CDR1 and CDR2 from the germline V gene are LGHNA and YNFKEQ. Trimming took 3 bases from V and 5 from J, leaving 16 bases between them. CDR3 region: CASSQAGTVSTGELFF. The CDR3 region has the DNA TGTGCCAGCAGCCAGGCCGGGACGGTCAGTACCGGGGAGCTGTTTTTT.

The chain links TRBV7-6 to TRBJ1-6; D not certain. This CDR3 spans 14 amino acids. Trimming removed 5 bases from V and 14 bases from J, with 19 bases in between. The V gene's germline CDR1 is SGHVS and CDR2 FNYEAQ. This chain's CDR3 is CASSPATSILALHF. The CDR3 DNA reads as TGTGCCAGCAGCCCCGCCACCTCCATCTTGGCCCTCCACTTT. The entire variable domain, with the rest obtained from reference TRBV7-6 and TRBJ1-6, is as follows: GAGVSQSPRYKVTKRGQDVALRCDPISGHVSLYWYRQALGQGPEFLTYFNYEAQQDKSGLPNDRFSAERPEGSISTLTIQRTEQRDSAMYRCASSPATSILALHFGNGTRLTVT.

The chain uses TRBV7-7 and TRBJ2-3; D assignment may be TRBD1 or TRBD2 (6 bases each). The V gene lost 5 bases and the J gene lost 2 bases, with 14 bases spanning the gap. The germline CDR1 and CDR2 sequences are SSHAT and FNYEAQ (reference sequence). This CDR3 has 15 amino acids. CDR3 bases: TGTGCCAGCAGCCCACGGGGGCTAGCCACAGATACGCAGTATTTT. Protein: CASSPRGLATDTQYF.

This chain joins TRBV7-2 and TRBJ2-3, with 8 positions matching TRBD2. With 7 bases clipped from V and 7 bases from J, the junction kept 13 bases outside the gene matches. Germline V gives CDR1 SGHTA, CDR2 FQGNSA. CDR3 size: 15 residues. In DNA form, the CDR3 reads TGTGCCAGCACCCCGGTCGCGGGAGGAACTTATACGCAGTATTTT. This codes for CASTPVAGGTYTQYF. The full variable domain, in which reference TRBV7-2 and TRBJ2-3 provide the parts outside the CDR3, is GAGVSQSPSNKVTEKGKDVELRCDPISGHTALYWYRQSLGQGLEFLIYFQGNSAPDKSGLPSDRFSAERTGGSVSTLTIQRTQQEDSAVYLCASTPVAGGTYTQYFGPGTRLTVL.

J is TRBJ2-1 and V is TRBV27; 8 nucleotides line up with TRBD1. The CDR3 runs to 18 residues. Germline CDR1 and CDR2: MNHEY and SMNVEV (reference sequence). V shed 7 bases, J shed 7 bases, and the junction held 21 bases outside the gene matches. The CDR3 DNA reads as TGTGCCAGCACCGCTTCGGGATGGTCCGCAGGGGGCAGTAATGAGCAGTTCTTC. Protein: CASTASGWSAGGSNEQFF.

The table lists this clone with a few counts. As DNA, the CDR3 is TGTGCCAGCAGCGCCGAACAGGGGTGGGGCGAGCAGTACTTC. Protein sequence: CASSAEQGWGEQYF. The chain uses TRBV11-2 and TRBJ2-7; 7 positions match TRBD1. V trimming: 5 bases; J trimming: 6 bases; junction bases outside the gene matches: 10. This CDR3 is 14 amino acids long. Germline assignment: CDR1 SGHAT and CDR2 FQNNGV.

The J gene is TRBJ1-3, the V gene TRBV28, with 7 bases identical to TRBD1. Trimming cost V 5 bases and J 2 bases; bases outside gene matches: 3. This CDR3 is 14 amino acids long. The germline CDR1 and CDR2 sequences are MDHEN and SYDVKM. The CDR3 DNA follows: TGTGCCAGCAGTCAGGGACAGCCTGGAAACACCATATATTTT. Protein: CASSQGQPGNTIYF. The full variable domain, with the rest looked up from reference TRBV28 and TRBJ1-3, is DVKVTQSSRYLVKRTGEKVFLECVQDMDHENMFWYRQDPGLGLRLIYFSYDVKMKEKGDIPEGYSVSREKKERFSLILESASTNQTSMYLCASSQGQPGNTIYFGEGSWLTVV.

This chain joins TRBV7-2 and TRBJ2-7; D may match TRBD1 or TRBD2 (5 bases each). Trimming cost V 6 bases and J 0 bases, with 15 bases left between them. There are 15 residues in the CDR3. Germline V lookup: CDR1 SGHTA, CDR2 FQGNSA. Here the CDR3 reads CASSWGGSSSYEQYF. CDR3 in DNA: TGTGCCAGCAGTTGGGGCGGGTCAAGCTCCTACGAGCAGTACTTC. The entire variable domain, with the rest obtained from reference TRBV7-2 and TRBJ2-7, is as follows: GAGVSQSPSNKVTEKGKDVELRCDPISGHTALYWYRQSLGQGLEFLIYFQGNSAPDKSGLPSDRFSAERTGGSVSTLTIQRTQQEDSAVYLCASSWGGSSSYEQYFGPGTRLTVT.

This clone has only a few counts. The rearrangement uses TRBV9 and TRBJ1-2; a possible D gene is TRBD1 (5 bases). The germline gives CDR1 SGDLS, CDR2 YYNGEE. Trimming left V 4 bases short and J 13 bases short, with 14 bases between. This CDR3 comprises 11 residues. CDR3 region: CASSTDSGLTF. CDR3 DNA: TGTGCCAGCAGCACCGACAGTGGGCTCACCTTC.

This chain connects TRBV11-3 to TRBJ2-3; D is possibly TRBD2 (6 bases). The germline V and J ends were trimmed by 4 bases and 1 base, with 9 bases remaining between them. The CDR3 length is 14 residues. The germline V gene encodes CDR1 SGHNT and CDR2 YENEEA. CDR3 in amino acids: CASSSSGGTDTQYF. Here the CDR3 DNA reads TGTGCCAGCAGCTCATCGGGGGGCACAGATACGCAGTATTTT.

V usage is TRBV6-6 and J usage is TRBJ2-7; 7 nucleotides match TRBD1. Germline V CDR1 and CDR2: MNHNY, SVGAGI (reference sequence). V was clipped by 6 bases and J by 3 bases; unmatched bases: 8. The CDR3 has 14 amino acids. In DNA, the CDR3 is TGTGCCAGCAGACCCCCGGGACAGTACTACGAGCAGTACTTC. It specifies CASRPPGQYYEQYF.

Ten or more counts support this clone. This chain links TRBV30 with TRBJ1-2; 8 bases line up with TRBD1. Trimming cost V 8 bases and J 8 bases; bases outside gene matches: 13. The CDR3 has 13 residues. Germline CDR1 and CDR2: GTSNPN and SVGIG (reference sequence). CDR3 sequence reads: CARDGRGRGGYTF. CDR3 in DNA: TGTGCCCGGGATGGCAGGGGGCGCGGGGGCTACACCTTC.

Only a few counts were recorded for this clone. This chain joins TRBV28 and TRBJ1-4; 7 nucleotides align to TRBD1. Germline trimming cut 6 bases from V and 7 bases from J; bases unmatched to any gene: 8. Germline V lookup: CDR1 MDHEN, CDR2 SYDVKM. The CDR3 length is 14 residues. CDR3 nucleotide sequence: TGTGCCAGCAGCTCAGGGGGAAGGTCTGAAAAACTGTTTTTT. It specifies CASSSGGRSEKLFF.

The chain carries TRBV5-1 and TRBJ1-4; the D gene is possibly TRBD1 (6 bases). The CDR3 is 16 residues long. Germline V gives CDR1 SGHRS, CDR2 YFSETQ. The V end was cut by 0 bases, the J end by 0 bases, with 9 bases between. CDR3: CASSLGRGATNEKLFF. The DNA for the CDR3 is TGCGCCAGCAGCTTGGGCAGGGGTGCAACTAATGAAAAACTGTTTTTT.

The chain couples TRBV4-2 to TRBJ2-3; the D call may be TRBD1 or TRBD2 (6 bases each). Germline assignment: CDR1 LGHNA and CDR2 YNFKEQ. The CDR3 spans 17 residues. The ends were cut back, 4 bases at V and 0 bases at J, with 17 bases in the middle. The CDR3 DNA is TGTGCCAGCAGCCGGGAAGTCGGGGGCCGGAGCACAGATACGCAGTATTTT. Translated, it gives CASSREVGGRSTDTQYF.

The chain is built from TRBV7-2 and TRBJ2-3; 7 bases fit TRBD2. This CDR3 spans 14 amino acids. Germline CDR1 reads SGHTA; CDR2 reads FQGNSA. V was pared by 1 base and J by 6 bases, with 4 bases of the junction left unmatched. In DNA, the CDR3 is TGTGCCAGCAGCTTAGAAGCGGGGACCGATACGCAGTATTTT. Amino acid sequence: CASSLEAGTDTQYF.

The rearrangement uses TRBV5-1 and TRBJ2-2; D may match TRBD1 or TRBD2 (5 bases each). The CDR3 consists of 15 residues. Trimming removed 6 bases from V and 9 bases from J, with 21 bases in between. Germline values: CDR1 SGHRS, CDR2 YFSETQ. The CDR3 DNA is TGCGCCAGCACCACCGCCCGGCCGGGGCCCCGGGAGCTGTTTTTT. This codes for CASTTARPGPRELFF.

The chain links TRBV5-1 to TRBJ2-5, with a tentative D call TRBD2 (7 bases). The germline V gene encodes CDR1 SGHRS and CDR2 YFSETQ. Trimming removed 0 bases at V and 4 bases at J, with 16 bases between. This CDR3 is 16 amino acids long. CDR3 in amino acids: CASSLARGASGETQYF. The CDR3 DNA follows: TGCGCCAGCAGCTTGGCCCGGGGGGCGTCGGGAGAGACCCAGTACTTC.

The genes are TRBV12-5 and TRBJ2-5, with 8 positions matching TRBD2. The V gene end was trimmed by 8 bases and the J gene end by 5 bases; junction bases not matched to a gene: 10. The CDR3 contains 14 residues. Germline CDR1 reads LGHNT; CDR2 reads FRNRAP. The CDR3 reads CASRRDREGETQYF. The CDR3 bases are TGTGCTAGTAGAAGGGACCGGGAGGGGGAGACCCAGTACTTC.

A few counts support this clone. The CDR3 DNA reads TGTGCCAGCGGGGAACAGGGTGATGGAAGCTCACCCCTCCACTTT. It yields the protein CASGEQGDGSSPLHF. The rearrangement uses TRBV7-9 and TRBJ1-6; a possible D gene is TRBD1 (6 bases). The germline CDR1 and CDR2 sequences are SEHNR and FQNEAQ (reference sequence). The germline V and J ends were trimmed by 8 bases and 10 bases, with 21 bases remaining between them. This CDR3 comprises 15 residues.